This passage covers 19 T cell receptor beta chains from one sample sequenced in a study of T cells in narcolepsy. Using immunoSEQ multiplex PCR, the repertoire was profiled, and TCRdb retains in-frame clones only, with some absent. This table has under 35,000 clones, about four fifths appearing once. The sample comprised CD45RA- memory CD4+ T cells from PBMCs. All receptors come from a human donor with narcolepsy.

The rearrangement links TRBV11-2 to TRBJ2-3, with 8 bases aligning to TRBD2. Unmatched junction bases numbered 5, after V lost 0 bases and J lost 12 bases. The CDR3 runs to 13 residues. CDR1 SGHAT and CDR2 FQNNGV come from the germline V gene. The CDR3 here is CASSLDLGTSQYF. The DNA for the CDR3 is TGTGCCAGCAGCTTAGATCTAGGGACTAGTCAGTATTTT.

This chain connects TRBV5-5 to TRBJ1-5, with 8 bases fitting TRBD1. The CDR3 is 17 amino acids. In germline, CDR1 is SGHKS, CDR2 YYEKEE (reference sequence). J gave up 1 base and V 4 bases, and 10 bases lay outside the gene matches. CDR3: CASSQTAGTGSNQPQHF. The DNA of the CDR3 is TGTGCCAGCAGCCAAACTGCCGGGACAGGAAGCAATCAGCCCCAGCATTTT. Using reference TRBV5-5 and TRBJ1-5 for the parts outside the CDR3, the full variable domain is DAGVTQSPTHLIKTRGQQVTLRCSPISGHKSVSWYQQVLGQGPQFIFQYYEKEERGRGNFPDRFSARQFPNYSSELNVNALLLGDSALYLCASSQTAGTGSNQPQHFGDGTRLSIL.

This clone was recorded once. V usage is TRBV7-3 and J usage is TRBJ2-1; no clear D gene. Trimming removed 3 bases from V and 7 bases from J, with 13 bases in between. CDR1 is SGHTA and CDR2 is FQGTGA in the germline V gene. CDR3 size: 14 residues. The DNA for the CDR3 is TGTGCCAGCAGCTTCGGGCAGGTAGGGAATGAGCAGTTCTTC. Encoded protein: CASSFGQVGNEQFF.

The rearrangement links TRBV19 to TRBJ1-2; no firm D call. CDR3 length equals 14 residues. Germline V CDR1 and CDR2: LNHDA, SQIVND (reference sequence). Trimming shortened V by 7 bases and J by 1 base, and 13 bases separated the two germline ends. As DNA, the CDR3 is TGTGCCAGTACCCACGACCGATATAACTATGGCTACACCTTC. It is translated as CASTHDRYNYGYTF.

This clone has only one observation. The rearrangement joins TRBV6-1 to TRBJ1-3; D not certain. The CDR3 runs 12 residues. Per germline, CDR1 MNHNS and CDR2 SASEGT. With 8 bases removed from V and 3 bases from J, the gap between germline ends came to 8 bases. The chain's CDR3 is CASGGYGNTIYF. The CDR3, as DNA: TGTGCCAGCGGCGGTTATGGAAACACCATATATTTT.

V is TRBV18 and J is TRBJ1-1; D perhaps matches TRBD1 (6 bases). CDR1 and CDR2 from the germline V gene are KGHSH and LQKENI. V was cut by 6 bases and J by 6 bases, with 11 bases left in between. The CDR3 runs 12 residues. CDR3 loop: CASSPQGSEAFF. CDR3 bases: TGTGCCAGCTCGCCCCAGGGGTCTGAAGCTTTCTTT.

The chain uses TRBV19 and TRBJ2-1, with D possibly matching TRBD2 (5 bases). Germline V CDR1 and CDR2: LNHDA, SQIVND (reference sequence). This CDR3 is built from 14 residues. V was cut by 5 bases and J by 10 bases, with 18 bases left in between. The CDR3 bases are TGTGCCAGTAGTCTCGGTGGGCGAACGGGGGAGCAGTTCTTC. The encoded protein is CASSLGGRTGEQFF.

J is TRBJ2-7 and V is TRBV2, with D perhaps TRBD2 (5 bases). The CDR3 totals 14 residues. The V end lost 4 bases, the J end lost 0 bases, and 10 bases lay between the germline ends. Germline values: CDR1 SNHLY, CDR2 FYNNEI. The CDR3 DNA reads TGTGCCAGCAGTGTATCGGGAAGCTCCTACGAGCAGTACTTC. Translated: CASSVSGSSYEQYF.

The chain has TRBV19 and TRBJ2-5, with 8 bases fitting TRBD2. The V gene end was trimmed by 3 bases and the J gene end by 4 bases; junction bases not matched to a gene: 4. The CDR3 has 14 amino acids. From germline, CDR1 is LNHDA and CDR2 SQIVND (reference sequence). This CDR3 reads CASSISAGVETQYF. In DNA, the CDR3 is TGTGCCAGTAGTATTTCAGCGGGAGTAGAGACCCAGTACTTC.

This chain links TRBV9 with TRBJ2-7; 9 bases are a match to TRBD2. The CDR3 loop spans 19 amino acids. From germline, CDR1 is SGDLS and CDR2 YYNGEE. J lost 0 bases, V lost 4 bases, and 17 bases had no gene match. The CDR3 loop reads CASSREGGLAGRSSYEQYF. In DNA, the CDR3 is TGTGCCAGCAGCCGAGAGGGGGGGCTAGCGGGAAGGAGCTCCTACGAGCAGTACTTC.

V is TRBV14 and J is TRBJ2-3, with TRBD2 identical over 13 bases. The V gene end was trimmed by 4 bases and the J gene end by 1 base; junction bases not matched to a gene: 2. This CDR3 comprises 16 residues. Germline V gives CDR1 SGHDN, CDR2 FVKESK. This chain's CDR3 is CASSLGLAGGTDTQYF. The DNA of the CDR3 is TGTGCCAGCAGCCTTGGACTAGCGGGGGGCACAGATACGCAGTATTTT.

The V gene is TRBV27, the J gene TRBJ2-7; D gene ambiguous. Germline V gene lookup returns CDR1 MNHEY and CDR2 SMNVEV (reference sequence). CDR3 length equals 16 residues. V lost 3 bases to trimming and J lost 6 bases, with 21 bases between them. The CDR3, as DNA: TGTGCCAGCAGTTTCGGAACCCAACCAGGTCGGGTCGAGCAGTACTTC. Translation gives CASSFGTQPGRVEQYF.

The sample holds a few counts of this clone. The chain employs TRBV2 and TRBJ1-6; maybe TRBD1 (5 bases). Per the germline V gene, CDR1 is SNHLY and CDR2 is FYNNEI. The CDR3 loop spans 15 amino acids. The V and J ends lost 6 bases and 4 bases respectively, with 13 bases between them. The CDR3 nucleotides are TGTGCCAGCAGAAGCAGGGTTTCATATAATTCACCCCTCCACTTT. Its protein is CASRSRVSYNSPLHF.

CDR3 region: CASSTTFTGGPETQYF. The DNA for the CDR3 is TGTGCCAGCTCAACGACTTTCACAGGGGGACCAGAGACCCAGTACTTC. The J gene is TRBJ2-5, the V gene TRBV18; TRBD1 matches 8 bases. V was pared by 5 bases and J by 4 bases, with 12 bases of the junction left unmatched. Germline lookup yields CDR1 KGHSH and CDR2 LQKENI. This CDR3 has 16 residues. The full variable domain, rest sourced from reference TRBV18 and TRBJ2-5, is NAGVMQNPRHLVRRRGQEARLRCSPMKGHSHVYWYRQLPEEGLKFMVYLQKENIIDESGMPKERFSAEFPKEGPSILRIQQVVRGDSAAYFCASSTTFTGGPETQYFGPGTRLLVL.

This clone came up a few times. The gene calls are TRBV2 and TRBJ2-1, with 9 bases fitting TRBD2. CDR3 length: 13 amino acids. V was pared by 11 bases and J by 6 bases, with 8 bases of the junction left unmatched. The germline V gene encodes CDR1 SNHLY and CDR2 FYNNEI. DNA of the CDR3: TGTGCCGCGCATAGCGGGGGTACCAATGAGCAGTTCTTC. Its protein product is CAAHSGGTNEQFF.

The chain couples TRBV27 to TRBJ1-2; 7 bases line up with TRBD1. From germline, CDR1 is MNHEY and CDR2 SMNVEV (reference sequence). J was trimmed by 6 bases and V by 5 bases; bases with no gene match: 6. CDR3 length equals 13 residues. DNA for the CDR3: TGTGCCAGCAGTCGGATCACAGGGGATGGCTACACCTTC. It encodes CASSRITGDGYTF.

As concerns this clone: The sample holds other DNA sequences that translate to the same CDR3. CDR3: CASSLADGSTDTQYF. The CDR3, as DNA: TGTGCCAGCAGCTTAGCGGACGGTAGCACAGATACGCAGTATTTT. The chain uses TRBV7-6 and TRBJ2-3, with no clear D. Germline lookup yields CDR1 SGHVS and CDR2 FNYEAQ. V was trimmed by 0 bases and J by 0 bases, leaving 7 bases between them. The CDR3 is 15 residues long.

The chain recombines TRBV19 with TRBJ1-2; 9 positions match TRBD1. After removal of 8 bases from V and 6 bases from J, the junction contained 10 bases not matched to a gene. CDR3 length: 14 residues. Per germline, CDR1 LNHDA and CDR2 SQIVND (reference sequence). The CDR3: CASYQGTGRDGYTF. CDR3 nucleotide sequence: TGTGCCAGTTATCAAGGGACAGGGAGGGATGGCTACACCTTC.

V and J are TRBV15 and TRBJ2-4; D gene unclear. Between the trimmed V and J ends, which lost 4 bases and 8 bases, there was a span of 9 bases. CDR1 and CDR2 from the germline V gene are LNHNV and YYDKDF (reference sequence). CDR3 length: 12 residues. DNA for the CDR3: TGTGCCACCAGCACTGGTAGTTACATTCAGTACTTC. Amino acids: CATSTGSYIQYF. The full variable domain, in which reference TRBV15 and TRBJ2-4 provide the parts outside the CDR3, is DAMVIQNPRYQVTQFGKPVTLSCSQTLNHNVMYWYQQKSSQAPKLLFHYYDKDFNNEADTPDNFQSRRPNTSFCFLDIRSPGLGDTAMYLCATSTGSYIQYFGAGTRLSVL.